The clone carrying this T cell receptor (beta chain) was detected only once. The data were taken from a study of blood T cell repertoires in COVID-19. Study information: Specimens from acute and convalescent COVID-19 originated in the United States, Italy and Spain.

V dropped 7 bases and J dropped 6 bases, with 21 bases sitting between them. Germline CDR1 reads ENHRY; CDR2 reads SYGVKD. The CDR3 covers 15 residues. Per the authors' pipeline: From reference gene primer amplification, estimates of nucleated cell counts were derived. The table came from immunoSEQ multiplex PCR; TCRdb's copy has only in-frame clones and leaves some out. Clone size and V and J calls were adopted from that table, with D and trimming inferred from the DNA. The sample includes 200,000 to 300,000 clones, roughly 84% of them seen just once. Sequenced sample: peripheral blood. This TCR came from a man aged 35 to 55 who had recovered from COVID-19. The V call is TRBV10-3, the J call TRBJ1-1; D not certain. The CDR3 spells CAITTMEGVRAEAFF. CDR3 in DNA: TGTGCCATCACCACCATGGAGGGCGTGAGGGCTGAAGCTTTCTTT.